These 16 T cell receptor beta chains came from one sample sequenced in a study of CD4 and CD8 cells across lung adenocarcinoma regions. TCRdb processed the PCR reads anew with MiXCR; each CDR3 protein has one entry. The sample has under 2,500 distinct CDR3 sequences, more than 40% seen once. The sequenced sample was CD4+ T cells from the center of a lung tumor. The receptor source for this set is a female donor with lung adenocarcinoma. The CD4 and CD8 labels of this study may be unreliable.

The chain is built from TRBV4-1 and TRBJ1-3; D is undetermined. V lost 0 bases to trimming and J lost 0 bases, with 9 bases between them. CDR3 length: 16 amino acids. Looked up from germline, CDR1 is MGHRA and CDR2 is YSYEKL. The CDR3 here is CASSQERHHSGNTIYF. The DNA for the CDR3 is TGCGCCAGCAGCCAAGAGAGACACCACTCTGGAAACACCATATATTTT.

The sample holds one count of this clonotype. The chain employs TRBV10-1 and TRBJ2-7, with 9 positions matching TRBD2. Germline CDR1 and CDR2: WNHNN and SYGVQD (reference sequence). There are 17 residues in the CDR3. V trimming: 2 bases; J trimming: 1 base; junction bases outside the gene matches: 9. DNA for the CDR3: TGCGCCAGCAGTGAGACAAGACTAGCGGAGGGTTCCTACGAGCAGTACTTC. Its protein product is CASSETRLAEGSYEQYF.

This clonotype is medium-sized (0.01 to 0.1%) by share. The chain couples TRBV6-4 to TRBJ2-1; the D gene is possibly TRBD2 (6 bases). The CDR3 has 16 amino acids. The germline V and J ends were trimmed by 6 bases and 8 bases, with 23 bases remaining between them. CDR1 and CDR2 from the germline V gene are MRHNA and SNTAGT. CDR3 sequence reads: CASSPSLDRGSHEQFF. The CDR3 DNA reads TGTGCCAGCAGCCCCTCTCTGGACCGGGGGTCCCATGAGCAGTTCTTC.

This clonotype counts as medium-sized. The chain couples TRBV6-5 to TRBJ1-2; TRBD1 aligns across 8 bases. CDR1 and CDR2 (germline): MNHEY, SVGAGI. The CDR3 is made up of 15 amino acids. V gave up 5 bases and J gave up 4 bases; unmatched junction bases: 9. The CDR3, as DNA: TGTGCCAGCAGTACTAGGACAGGGAGAGCCTATGGCTACACCTTC. Protein product: CASSTRTGRAYGYTF.

The chain has TRBV10-1 and TRBJ2-1; D gene unclear. The V and J ends lost 0 bases and 10 bases respectively, with 19 bases between them. Germline CDR1 and CDR2: WNHNN and SYGVQD (reference sequence). The CDR3 totals 16 residues. CDR3 sequence reads: CASSESSANGGKEQFF. Here the CDR3 DNA reads TGCGCCAGCAGTGAGTCGTCGGCCAACGGTGGCAAGGAGCAGTTCTTC.

In its sample, this clonotype was seen a few times. The chain carries TRBV6-5 and TRBJ2-4; 8 bases line up with TRBD2. V lost 4 bases and J lost 8; bases outside the gene matches: 7. The length of the CDR3 is 14 residues. The germline gives CDR1 MNHEY, CDR2 SVGAGI. This CDR3 is CASSLTSGGDIQYF. DNA for the CDR3: TGTGCCAGCAGTTTAACTAGCGGTGGGGACATTCAGTACTTC.

This chain joins TRBV6-1 and TRBJ2-1; D remains unclear. With the DNA end fitting TRBJ2-7 better, the J assignment may be wrong. The CDR3 runs to 13 residues. Germline V lookup: CDR1 MNHNS, CDR2 SASEGT. In DNA, the CDR3 is TGTGCCAGCAGTGAACAGATGGAATACGAGCAGTACTTC. Protein sequence: CASSEQMEYEQYF.

The genes are TRBV6-2 or TRBV6-3 and TRBJ2-1; D might be TRBD2 (5 bases). Trimming removed 2 bases at V and 4 bases at J, with 12 bases between. There are 15 residues in the CDR3. CDR1 is MNHEY, CDR2 SVGEGT, per germline. CDR3 residues: CASSYEGRGYNEQFF. The DNA for the CDR3 is TGTGCCAGCAGTTACGAAGGGAGAGGGTACAATGAGCAGTTCTTC.

This sequence joins TRBV5-5 and TRBJ2-1; D call uncertain. TRBJ2-5 explains the end of the DNA better; the J call may be wrong. The CDR3 contains 15 residues. Germline V gene data show CDR1 as SGHKS and CDR2 as YYEKEE (reference sequence). CDR3 in DNA: TGTGCCAGCAGCTTGGGACATTTCGGGCGAGAGACCCAGTACTTC. Residues: CASSLGHFGRETQYF.

J is TRBJ2-6 and V is TRBV27; 7 bases map to TRBD1. The ends lost 5 bases at V and 0 bases at J; junction bases unmatched: 10. Looked up from germline, CDR1 is MNHEY and CDR2 is SMNVEV (reference sequence). CDR3 length equals 18 residues. The CDR3: CASSPPTGSFSGANVLTF. DNA of the CDR3: TGTGCCAGCAGTCCCCCGACAGGGTCCTTCTCTGGGGCCAACGTCCTGACTTTC.

This clonotype turned up a few times. The chain recombines TRBV7-6 with TRBJ2-1; possibly TRBD1 or TRBD2 for D (5 bases each). The V end lost 3 bases, the J end lost 6 bases, and 21 bases lay between the germline ends. The CDR3 is made up of 17 amino acids. From germline, CDR1 is SGHVS and CDR2 FNYEAQ. The CDR3 DNA follows: TGTGCCAGCAGCTTGGGGATCCAGATGGGGACCTCCAATGAGCAGTTCTTC. Its translation is CASSLGIQMGTSNEQFF.

The chain employs TRBV11-3 and TRBJ2-5; TRBD2 matches 7 bases. The germline CDR1 and CDR2 sequences are SGHNT and YENEEA. J gave up 1 base and V 7 bases, and 12 bases lay outside the gene matches. The CDR3 has 16 amino acids. CDR3 residues: CASTKGASGFQETQYF. The CDR3 coding sequence is TGTGCCAGCACCAAAGGGGCTAGCGGCTTCCAAGAGACCCAGTACTTC.

This clonotype was recorded only once. This rearrangement joins TRBV6-5 to TRBJ2-7; perhaps TRBD1 as D (5 bases). Deletions cut 0 bases from V and 2 bases from J, with 8 bases between. Germline V gene sequence: CDR1 MNHEY, CDR2 SVGAGI. The length of the CDR3 is 14 residues. CDR3 residues: CASSYSETAYEQYF. CDR3 sequence (DNA): TGTGCCAGCAGTTACTCAGAGACAGCCTACGAGCAGTACTTC.

The CDR3 protein is CASTRWTSGSSGTQYF. Here the CDR3 DNA reads TGTGCCAGCACCCGCTGGACTAGCGGGAGTTCTGGGACCCAGTACTTC. The V gene is TRBV6-1, the J gene TRBJ2-5; 13 bases map to TRBD2. The germline gives CDR1 MNHNS, CDR2 SASEGT. The ends lost 7 bases at V and 7 bases at J; junction bases unmatched: 12. The CDR3 contains 16 residues.

This clonotype was counted a few times. The CDR3 region has the DNA TGTGCCAGCAGCCCGGGACTAGCGGGAGGGCCACGTAAAGATACGCAGTATTTT. This gives the protein CASSPGLAGGPRKDTQYF. This chain connects TRBV11-2 to TRBJ2-3; 16 bases align to TRBD2. Germline V gene data show CDR1 as SGHAT and CDR2 as FQNNGV. The CDR3 loop spans 18 amino acids. The junction had 10 bases not matched to a gene; V was cut back by 5 bases and J by 5 bases.

The rearrangement joins TRBV27 to TRBJ1-1; the D gene is possibly TRBD1 (5 bases). Looked up from germline, CDR1 is MNHEY and CDR2 is SMNVEV (reference sequence). V was shortened by 3 bases and J by 5 bases, with 10 bases between the two germline ends. The CDR3 loop spans 13 amino acids. The DNA for the CDR3 is TGTGCCAGCAGTTTGAATTGGGGGACTGAAGCTTTCTTT. Encoded protein: CASSLNWGTEAFF.